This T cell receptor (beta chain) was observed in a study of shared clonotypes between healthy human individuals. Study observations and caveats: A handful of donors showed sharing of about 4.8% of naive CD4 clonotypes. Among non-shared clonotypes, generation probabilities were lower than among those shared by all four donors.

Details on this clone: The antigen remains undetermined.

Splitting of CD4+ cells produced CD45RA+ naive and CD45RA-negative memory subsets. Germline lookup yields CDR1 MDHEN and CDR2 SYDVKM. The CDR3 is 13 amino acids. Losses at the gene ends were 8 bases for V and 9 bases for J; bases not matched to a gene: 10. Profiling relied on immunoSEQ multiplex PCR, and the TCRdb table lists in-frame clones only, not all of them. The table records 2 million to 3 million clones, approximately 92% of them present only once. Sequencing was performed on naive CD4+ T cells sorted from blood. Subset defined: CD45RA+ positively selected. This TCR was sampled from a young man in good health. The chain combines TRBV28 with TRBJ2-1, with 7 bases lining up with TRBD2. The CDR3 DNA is TGTGCCAGCGGAACCAGTTGGGGGGGTGAGCAGTTCTTC. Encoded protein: CASGTSWGGEQFF.